The 18 T cell receptor beta chains presented below share a single source sample, sequenced in a study of T cell responses to AZD1222 COVID-19 vaccine (dated by TCRdb to about 2021). The label giving this sample's time point can be read as: about 28 days (+/-7) after the second vaccine dose. The sample's treatment or condition label is to be understood as: meningococcal conjugate vaccine given as trial control. Library method: the immunoSEQ multiplex PCR assay. In its TCRdb copy, this immuneACCESS table keeps in-frame sequences only and misses some clones. Where compared with another copy, unresolved V genes explain less than half of these, and the others have no known cause. The sample table contains 95,000 to 110,000 clones; only one count was recorded for 86% of them. The top ten constitute 3.3% of the sample. Sequencing was performed on peripheral blood, taken 28 days after the second dose of the MenACWY control vaccine. The source is an adult who received the MenACWY meningococcal vaccine as a control.

V and J are TRBV6-1 and TRBJ1-5; 7 bases are a match to TRBD1. This CDR3 contains 16 residues. Germline V gives CDR1 MNHNS, CDR2 SASEGT. V dropped 5 bases and J dropped 0; count of bases not matched to a gene: 7. CDR3 bases: TGTGCCAGCAGTAAAGGAGGGACAGTTAGCAATCAGCCCCAGCATTTT. It specifies CASSKGGTVSNQPQHF.

The rearrangement joins TRBV24-1 to TRBJ2-1, with TRBD1 matching 8 bases. From germline, CDR1 is KGHDR and CDR2 SFDVKD. The length of the CDR3 is 16 residues. The trim removed 4 bases at V and 6 bases at J, leaving 10 bases unmatched. CDR3 in DNA: TGTGCCACCAGTGACCCTGGACAGGGTAAGCGCAATGAGCAGTTCTTC. Its translation is CATSDPGQGKRNEQFF.

This chain joins TRBV7-2 and TRBJ1-1, with TRBD1 identical over 9 bases. Germline loops: CDR1 SGHTA, CDR2 FQGNSA. The trim removed 1 base at V and 8 bases at J, leaving 20 bases unmatched. The CDR3 loop spans 19 amino acids. The DNA of the CDR3 is TGTGCCAGCAGCTTAGGGTTTGCGCCGGGACAGGGTATGGGTACCGAAGCTTTCTTT. Translating gives CASSLGFAPGQGMGTEAFF.

This chain uses TRBV9 with TRBJ2-7; TRBD1 aligns across 9 bases. Germline lookup yields CDR1 SGDLS and CDR2 YYNGEE. V was pared by 4 bases and J by 0 bases, with 8 bases of the junction left unmatched. The CDR3 covers 16 residues. In DNA form, the CDR3 reads TGTGCCAGCAGCAACCGGGACAGGGTCCTCTCCTACGAGCAGTACTTC. This codes for CASSNRDRVLSYEQYF.

This chain links TRBV28 with TRBJ1-5; TRBD1 matches at 7 bases. The CDR3 runs 16 residues. The trim removed 6 bases at V and 2 bases at J, leaving 10 bases unmatched. Germline V gene lookup returns CDR1 MDHEN and CDR2 SYDVKM. In DNA, the CDR3 is TGTGCCAGCAGCCTGACAGGGCCCAGGGGCAATCAGCCCCAGCATTTT. Its translation: CASSLTGPRGNQPQHF.

V and J are TRBV28 and TRBJ2-7, with D tentatively TRBD1 or TRBD2 (6 bases each). Germline V CDR1 and CDR2: MDHEN, SYDVKM. CDR3 size: 14 residues. V was clipped by 7 bases and J by 3 bases, with 16 bases between them. This CDR3 is CASTRGLLNYEQYF. CDR3 in DNA: TGTGCCAGCACCAGGGGACTTCTCAACTACGAGCAGTACTTC.

The rearrangement uses TRBV18 and TRBJ1-1, with TRBD1 identical over 9 bases. Germline V gene data show CDR1 as KGHSH and CDR2 as LQKENI. The CDR3 sequence is 15 residues long. V lost 6 bases, J lost 0 bases, and 5 bases stayed unmatched. The DNA of the CDR3 is TGTGCCAGCTCCAGGACAGGGGCGATGAACACTGAAGCTTTCTTT. It codes for CASSRTGAMNTEAFF.

This clone was seen a few times. The CDR3 is CASSQDRTGSYMNTEAFF. Here the CDR3 DNA reads TGTGCCAGCAGCCAAGATCGTACGGGCTCTTACATGAACACTGAAGCTTTCTTT. The gene calls are TRBV3-1 (or the pseudogene TRBV3-2) and TRBJ1-1, with unresolved D. V lost 0 bases and J lost 0, with 17 bases in between. Per germline, CDR1 LGHDT and CDR2 YNNKEL (reference sequence). The CDR3 runs to 18 residues.

This chain links TRBV27 with TRBJ1-1; D is perhaps TRBD1 (6 bases). This CDR3 contains 14 residues. Germline V gene data show CDR1 as MNHEY and CDR2 as SMNVEV (reference sequence). Between the trimmed V and J ends, which lost 2 bases and 5 bases, there was a span of 12 bases. The CDR3, as DNA: TGTGCCAGCAGTTTACTGGGGGCGTCGACTGAAGCTTTCTTT. Translating gives CASSLLGASTEAFF.

J is TRBJ2-1 and V is TRBV10-3; D possibly matches TRBD1 or TRBD2 (6 bases each). Germline V gene sequence: CDR1 ENHRY, CDR2 SYGVKD. The CDR3 extends over 14 amino acids. V dropped 2 bases and J dropped 4 bases, with 9 bases sitting between them. This CDR3 reads CAISEIGGYNEQFF. The CDR3 DNA follows: TGTGCCATCAGTGAGATAGGGGGGTACAATGAGCAGTTCTTC.

The chain links TRBV7-2 to TRBJ2-5, with 8 bases aligning to TRBD1. This CDR3 contains 19 residues. The ends lost 2 bases at V and 4 bases at J; junction bases unmatched: 18. Per germline, CDR1 SGHTA and CDR2 FQGNSA. The CDR3 DNA reads as TGTGCCAGCAGCTTATACCCCCGGACAGGGCAGGGAATAAGAGAGACCCAGTACTTC. Translating it yields CASSLYPRTGQGIRETQYF.

The chain uses TRBV3-1 (or the pseudogene TRBV3-2) and TRBJ2-1; the match to TRBD1 covers 9 bases. After removal of 4 bases from V and 6 bases from J, the junction contained 10 bases not matched to a gene. The CDR3 is made up of 16 amino acids. Per germline, CDR1 LGHDT and CDR2 YNNKEL (reference sequence). Here the CDR3 reads CASSPYRGLLGNEQFF. As DNA, the CDR3 is TGTGCCAGCAGCCCCTACAGGGGGCTTTTGGGCAATGAGCAGTTCTTC.

This chain connects TRBV28 to TRBJ1-3; no definite D call. The germline V and J ends were trimmed by 4 bases and 4 bases, with 17 bases remaining between them. The germline CDR1 and CDR2 sequences are MDHEN and SYDVKM. The CDR3 spans 16 residues. The CDR3 DNA is TGTGCCAGCAGTTATGGCGGTCAGACATCGGGAAACACCATATATTTT. Residues: CASSYGGQTSGNTIYF.

This chain joins TRBV19 and TRBJ1-1, with D possibly TRBD1 on 5 matching bases. The ends were cut back, 5 bases at V and 2 bases at J, with 15 bases in the middle. Germline-derived CDR1 and CDR2 are LNHDA and SQIVND (reference sequence). The CDR3 has 15 amino acids. The CDR3 protein is CASSGRGRENTEAFF. In DNA, the CDR3 is TGTGCCAGTAGTGGACGGGGACGAGAAAACACTGAAGCTTTCTTT.

J is TRBJ2-7 and V is TRBV18; tentative D call: TRBD2 (6 bases). Trimming shortened V by 4 bases and J by 2 bases, and 18 bases separated the two germline ends. The CDR3 is made up of 16 amino acids. The germline V gene has CDR1 KGHSH and CDR2 LQKENI. In nucleotides, the CDR3 is TGTGCCAGCTCACTCGTCCCCGGGACTGATACCTACGAGCAGTACTTC. The encoded protein is CASSLVPGTDTYEQYF. Supplemented by reference TRBV18 and TRBJ2-7, the full variable domain reads NAGVMQNPRHLVRRRGQEARLRCSPMKGHSHVYWYRQLPEEGLKFMVYLQKENIIDESGMPKERFSAEFPKEGPSILRIQQVVRGDSAAYFCASSLVPGTDTYEQYFGPGTRLTVT.

J is TRBJ2-7 and V is TRBV7-2; D remains unclear. Germline values: CDR1 SGHTA, CDR2 FQGNSA. The CDR3 consists of 14 residues. V shed 5 bases and J shed 1 base, with 12 bases lying between them. CDR3 amino acids: CASSQASGSYEQYF. The CDR3 region has the DNA TGTGCCAGCAGCCAAGCGTCCGGGTCCTACGAGCAGTACTTC.

J is TRBJ1-6 and V is TRBV4-1; D is ambiguous. The CDR3 runs to 12 residues. Germline assignment: CDR1 MGHRA and CDR2 YSYEKL. Trimming cost V 1 base and J 9 bases, with 4 bases left between them. This CDR3 is CASSQGSSPLHF. CDR3 coding DNA: TGCGCCAGCAGCCAAGGGAGTTCACCCCTCCACTTT.

The chain combines TRBV7-2 with TRBJ2-7, with D unclear. Germline CDR1 SGHTA, CDR2 FQGNSA. The germline V and J ends were trimmed by 3 bases and 0 bases, with 9 bases remaining between them. CDR3 length equals 14 residues. The CDR3 DNA reads as TGTGCCAGCAGCTTTTTGCACAGCTCCTACGAGCAGTACTTC. It codes for CASSFLHSSYEQYF.